This section outlines one TCR beta chain sequence together with its context. The CDR3 is 15 residues long. TCRdb reprocessed the 5' RACE reads and keeps a single row for each CDR3 protein, giving no DNA. In all, the sample yields some 450,000 distinct CDR3 sequences. This sample was taken from a study of T cells expressing NK-cell markers. This TCR came from a woman aged 18-70 years in good health. The sample comprised blood T cells: a sorted CD56 or NKG2C T cell subset, CD4+ or CD8+ T cells, or bulk PBMC T cells (not recorded which). This rearrangement joins TRBV12-3 or TRBV12-4 to TRBJ2-5; as DNA is missing, the TRBD1 call by TCRdb cannot be tested. CDR3 sequence reads: CASTGTGGGEETQYF.